These T cell receptor beta chains were read from a single sample in a study of regulatory T cells in long-lasting Graves disease. One entry per CDR3 protein, called by TCRdb with MiXCR from the multiplex PCR reads. The data contain fewer than 650,000 distinct CDR3 sequences, around 15% of them seen just once; the ten biggest clones take up about 17%. These data are also associated with another study on T cells in Graves' hyperthyroidism and ophthalmopathy.

Source: peripheral blood mononuclear cells (PBMCs), taken at new diagnosis, from a patient treated with antithyroid drugs. These receptors were collected from a woman in her twenties or thirties with Graves disease. Each CDR3 is given without its conserved first and last residue.

V	CDR3
TRBV7-9	ASSSGPLGQPQH
TRBV20-1	SASYGRANIGEQF
TRBV10-3	ASREAGGYYGYT
TRBV12-5	ASGFRLAGFRSGELF
TRBV20-1	SARGRGTGMGGYNEQF
TRBV3-1	ASSFHSERDTQY
TRBV12-3/TRBV12-4	ASIPGGATNEKLF
TRBV5-1	ASRDRDDSRGQF
TRBV10-3	AIGTSGKNNEQF
TRBV3-1	ASSPTRTYGYT
TRBV6-5	ASSYPREPRLRHQGIEQF
TRBV7-8	ASSLGVLGESHNEQF
TRBV18	ASSPLDNRYEQY
TRBV2	ASLAASSYEQY
TRBV2	ASSVLGQGDFYEQY
TRBV5-1	ASSGQSPETQY
TRBV28	ASNLQGVGEQY
TRBV6-1	ASSPPPGADYGYT
TRBV28	ASLAPRGSGNTIY
TRBV7-9	ASSLGQGMHGYT
TRBV9	ASSVDLLYNEQF
TRBV29-1	SVDGVAVQGADTQY
TRBV28	ASRDLTANYGYT
TRBV5-8	ASTLVGLREQY
TRBV12-3/TRBV12-4	ASSTRLNTEAF